The entry below describes one T cell receptor beta chain. Its antigen is unknown. Profiling relied on immunoSEQ multiplex PCR, and the TCRdb table lists in-frame clones only, not all of them. The sample has about 14,000 clones; around 68% are singletons. The data belong to a study of tumor-infiltrating lymphocytes in localized non-small cell lung cancer. Study-level background: Patients included smokers and never-smokers with various histologies, some sampled after neoadjuvant chemotherapy.

The CDR3 runs 14 residues. CDR1 and CDR2 from the germline V gene are SGHNT and YYREEE (reference sequence). The V and J ends lost 0 bases and 3 bases respectively, with 9 bases between them. Study-wide results and limits: Each assay used a separate piece of the same tissue. Immunotypes IM1 and IM2 had similar TCR-derived T-cell fractions.

J is TRBJ1-1 and V is TRBV5-4, with D hard to call. The sequence derives from a human donor with non-small cell lung cancer. The sequenced material came from lung tumor tissue. The CDR3 region is CASSLAAGDTEAFF. Here the CDR3 DNA reads TGTGCCAGCAGCTTGGCTGCAGGAGACACTGAAGCTTTCTTT.